This T cell receptor beta chain was captured in a study of blood T cells in healthy people across ages. General observations from the study: Leaving the PBMCs unsorted stopped any conclusive comparison of naive versus antigen-experienced cells. There were more naive CD4+ cells and higher diversity in long-lived donors than in aged donors.

Drawn from each donor were around 9.1 milliliters of peripheral blood. Total RNA amounts of at least 5.5 micrograms were extracted per sample. Using a J-beta primer mix together with a sample-barcoded 5' primer, a second PCR was run for about 6 to 12 cycles. MiXCR, run by TCRdb on the 5' RACE reads, gives a single entry per CDR3 protein. The sample holds around 600,000 distinct CDR3 sequences, roughly 48% seen once. The CDR3 is 15 amino acids. The V and J ends lost 2 bases and 7 bases, in that order; junction bases with no gene match: 8. Germline lookup yields CDR1 SGHTA and CDR2 FQGNSA. Points on this clonotype: Its antigen is not known.

The V call is TRBV7-2, the J call TRBJ2-5, with TRBD2 matching 9 bases. Sequencing input: blood. The sequence was collected from a man at least 80 years old in good health. The chain's CDR3 is CASSLISGGLGTQYF. The CDR3 coding sequence is TGTGCCAGCAGCTTAATTAGCGGGGGTTTGGGGACCCAGTACTTC.